This is a list of T cell receptor beta chains from one sample in a study of cytomegalovirus exposure and HLA in healthy donors. Using immunoSEQ multiplex PCR, the repertoire was profiled, and TCRdb retains in-frame clones only, with some absent. This repertoire comprises approximately 120,000 clones; its ten largest clones make up more than 0.9%. The sequenced material came from PBMCs. Every receptor here comes from a man between 18 and 35 years old in good health and CMV-seronegative. Each CDR3 is given with its conserved first and last residue.

TRBV9 | CASSFRDRAPDTQYF
TRBV27 | CASSFWGLGLYEQYF
TRBV6-5 | CASSYRGPNTEAFF
TRBV15 | CATSRASVLRPEAFF
TRBV7-4 | CASTMTGWSTDTQYF
TRBV19 | CASSRQGTNTGELFF
TRBV2 | CASSATGGNQPQHF
TRBV6-5 | CASSYARGRGREAFF
TRBV19 | CATTVNTGELFF
TRBV28 | CASTPQGGGYEQYF
TRBV19 | CASSITSADYGYTF
TRBV5-1 | CASSLTGRGALATNEKLFF
TRBV7-9 | CASRETGKTNEKLFF
TRBV28 | CASSNRQGTDTQYF
TRBV19 | CASSRDRAYSGNTIYF
TRBV2 | CASASSGARNEQFF